The clone carrying this TCR beta chain was counted many times. The target antigen is unknown. At one boundary the junction diverges from the germline segment, which might be a read error. The CDR3 is 14 residues long. The germline V gene has CDR1 SGHRS and CDR2 YFSETQ. This entry is derived from a study of identical twins. Study-level results: Insertions were fewer in abundant cord blood beta clonotypes, whereas memory repertoires showed none of this pattern. Zero-insertion findings could be partly confounded by invariant cells (MAIT and iNKT cells).

TCRdb reprocessed the 5' RACE reads via MiXCR and lists one record per CDR3 protein. The sample includes 450,000 or so distinct CDR3 sequences, less than 20% of them seen just once. Every sampled donor was Caucasian and healthy. The clonotype originates from a man aged 50-59 years in good health. Sequenced material: naive T cells sorted from blood. The chain employs TRBV5-1 and TRBJ2-7; D tentatively reads TRBD1 or TRBD2 (5 bases each). The CDR3 spells CASSAGTGSYEQYF. DNA for the CDR3: TGTGCCAGCAGTGCCGGGACGGGATCCTACGAGCAGTACTTC.